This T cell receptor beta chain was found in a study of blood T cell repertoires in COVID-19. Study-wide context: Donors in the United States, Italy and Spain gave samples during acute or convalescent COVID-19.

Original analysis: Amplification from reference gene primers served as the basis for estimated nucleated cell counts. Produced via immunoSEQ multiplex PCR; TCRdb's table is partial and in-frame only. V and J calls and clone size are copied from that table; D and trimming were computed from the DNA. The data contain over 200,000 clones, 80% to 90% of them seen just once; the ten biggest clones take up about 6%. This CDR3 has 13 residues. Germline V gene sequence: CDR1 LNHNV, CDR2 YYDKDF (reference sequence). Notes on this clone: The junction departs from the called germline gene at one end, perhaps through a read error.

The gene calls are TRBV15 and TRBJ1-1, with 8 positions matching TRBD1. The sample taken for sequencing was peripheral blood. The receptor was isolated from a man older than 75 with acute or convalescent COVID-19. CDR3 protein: CATSRDQGANGIF. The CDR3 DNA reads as TGTGCCACCAGCAGAGATCAGGGGGCGAACGGTATCTTT.